These T cell receptor beta chains were read from a single sample in a study of T cell responses to AZD1222 COVID-19 vaccine. Sequencing used immunoSEQ multiplex PCR; TCRdb keeps in-frame clones, though not all of them. The repertoire holds 160,000 or so clones, with roughly nine tenths as singletons. Specimen: peripheral blood, collected on day 0 of AZD1222 vaccination. The origin of the receptors is an adult in good health. The CDR3 runs from the conserved cysteine through the conserved F or W. A D gene is named only where the DNA matches it firmly. Expanded clones are given a class, and other clones once, few, many or no size at all.

J: TRBJ2-1; size: -; V: TRBV28; D: -; CDR3: CASSLLGINEQFF; DNA: TGTGCCAGCAGTTTACTAGGTATCAATGAGCAGTTCTTC
J: TRBJ2-5; size: -; V: TRBV9; D: -; CDR3: CASSAYPAGLKETQYF; DNA: TGTGCCAGCAGCGCTTACCCAGCGGGCCTTAAAGAGACCCAGTACTTC
J: TRBJ2-5; size: -; V: TRBV19; D: TRBD2; CDR3: CASTNQRLAGGQETQYF; DNA: TGTGCCAGTACCAACCAGCGACTAGCGGGAGGTCAAGAGACCCAGTACTTC
J: TRBJ2-2; size: -; V: TRBV3-1/TRBV3-2; D: -; CDR3: CASSTNTGELFF; DNA: TGTGCCAGCAGCACAAACACCGGGGAGCTGTTTTTT
J: TRBJ2-7; size: -; V: TRBV11-2; D: TRBD2; CDR3: CASSSTSGMSPEQYF; DNA: TGTGCCAGCAGCTCGACTAGCGGGATGTCCCCCGAGCAGTACTTC
J: TRBJ1-1; size: -; V: TRBV19; D: -; CDR3: CASSIEGGTEAFF; DNA: TGTGCCAGTAGTATTGAGGGGGGGACTGAAGCTTTCTTT
J: TRBJ2-5; size: once; V: TRBV18; D: -; CDR3: CASSGETQYF; DNA: TGTGCCAGCTCGGGAGAGACCCAGTACTTC
J: TRBJ2-5; size: -; V: TRBV11-2; D: TRBD2; CDR3: CASSSRLAGKYQETQYF; DNA: TGTGCCAGCAGCTCTAGACTAGCGGGCAAGTACCAAGAGACCCAGTACTTC
J: TRBJ1-2; size: -; V: TRBV23-1; D: TRBD1; CDR3: CASSLSRTGGGGYTF; DNA: TGCGCCAGCAGTCTGTCCCGGACAGGGGGCGGTGGCTACACCTTC
J: TRBJ2-7; size: -; V: TRBV5-6; D: TRBD1; CDR3: CASSLFWDSPYEQYF; DNA: TGTGCCAGCAGCTTGTTCTGGGACAGTCCCTACGAGCAGTACTTC
J: TRBJ2-5; size: -; V: TRBV7-7; D: TRBD2; CDR3: CASSLVETSGSVRYF; DNA: TGTGCCAGCAGCTTAGTGGAGACTAGCGGGAGTGTGCGGTACTTC
J: TRBJ2-2; size: once; V: TRBV6-2/TRBV6-3; D: TRBD1; CDR3: CASSQDRVATGELFF; DNA: TGTGCCAGCAGCCAGGACAGGGTTGCCACCGGGGAGCTGTTTTTT
J: TRBJ1-1; size: once; V: TRBV18; D: -; CDR3: CASSPIIPRGTEAFF; DNA: TGTGCCAGCTCACCCATCATTCCCCGGGGCACTGAAGCTTTCTTT
J: TRBJ1-1; size: -; V: TRBV3-1/TRBV3-2; D: -; CDR3: CASRNIPSRGVSDMNTEAFF; DNA: TGTGCCAGCAGGAATATTCCCTCCAGGGGCGTCTCCGATATGAACACTGAAGCTTTCTTT
J: TRBJ1-1; size: once; V: TRBV28; D: -; CDR3: CASAPDYSGRWYTEAFF; DNA: TGTGCCAGTGCTCCAGATTATAGTGGGCGATGGTATACTGAAGCTTTCTTT
J: TRBJ2-2; size: -; V: TRBV10-3; D: -; CDR3: CAISDRWNTGELFF; DNA: TGTGCCATCAGTGACCGATGGAACACCGGGGAGCTGTTTTTT
J: TRBJ2-7; size: -; V: TRBV28; D: TRBD1; CDR3: CASSLPTGWTGFNYEQYF; DNA: TGTGCCAGCAGTTTACCAACCGGTTGGACAGGGTTCAACTACGAGCAGTACTTC
J: TRBJ1-5; size: -; V: TRBV15; D: -; CDR3: CATSRDESGAGNQPQHF; DNA: TGTGCCACCAGCAGAGATGAGTCGGGGGCAGGCAATCAGCCCCAGCATTTT
J: TRBJ2-1; size: -; V: TRBV28; D: TRBD2; CDR3: CASSGTSRLLHNEQFF; DNA: TGTGCCAGCAGTGGGACTAGTCGTCTTCTACACAATGAGCAGTTCTTC
J: TRBJ1-3; size: -; V: TRBV27; D: -; CDR3: CASSLSNPGPSGNTIYF; DNA: TGTGCCAGCAGTTTATCGAATCCAGGGCCCTCTGGAAACACCATATATTTT
J: TRBJ2-2; size: -; V: TRBV5-1; D: -; CDR3: CASSLGEELFF; DNA: TGCGCCAGCAGCTTGGGGGAGGAGCTGTTTTTT
J: TRBJ2-3; size: -; V: TRBV9; D: -; CDR3: CASSAKSLGTDTQYF; DNA: TGTGCCAGCAGCGCAAAGTCTCTTGGGACAGATACGCAGTATTTT
J: TRBJ1-6; size: -; V: TRBV6-5; D: -; CDR3: CASSYRDNSPLHF; DNA: TGTGCCAGCAGTTACAGGGATAATTCACCCCTCCACTTT
J: TRBJ2-1; size: -; V: TRBV9; D: TRBD2; CDR3: CASSGSETSGRYNEQFF; DNA: TGTGCCAGCAGCGGCTCCGAAACTAGCGGGAGATACAATGAGCAGTTCTTC
J: TRBJ1-2; size: -; V: TRBV5-1; D: TRBD1; CDR3: CASREGQGGYTF; DNA: TGCGCCAGCAGAGAAGGACAGGGAGGCTACACCTTC
J: TRBJ1-5; size: -; V: TRBV28; D: -; CDR3: CASSRDKSNQPQHF; DNA: TGTGCCAGCAGCAGAGATAAGAGCAATCAGCCCCAGCATTTT
J: TRBJ1-5; size: -; V: TRBV27; D: -; CDR3: CASSLWARFNQPQHF; DNA: TGTGCCAGCAGTTTATGGGCCAGATTTAATCAGCCCCAGCATTTT
J: TRBJ2-2; size: -; V: TRBV28; D: TRBD2; CDR3: CASTSPIPSLERRAGDFGELFF; DNA: TGTGCCAGCACCTCCCCGATCCCCAGTTTAGAACGGAGAGCGGGAGATTTCGGGGAGCTGTTTTTT
J: TRBJ2-1; size: -; V: TRBV10-3; D: TRBD2; CDR3: CAISDSYPSGLAGGSSYNEQFF; DNA: TGTGCCATCAGTGATTCCTATCCCTCCGGACTAGCGGGAGGGAGCTCCTACAATGAGCAGTTCTTC
J: TRBJ2-2; size: -; V: TRBV28; D: -; CDR3: CASLSRVAGELFF; DNA: TGTGCCAGCCTTTCTAGGGTTGCCGGGGAGCTGTTTTTT
J: TRBJ1-1; size: -; V: TRBV7-2; D: TRBD1; CDR3: CASSNRQGNTEAFF; DNA: TGTGCCAGCAGCAATAGACAGGGGAACACTGAAGCTTTCTTT
J: TRBJ2-5; size: few; V: TRBV6-2/TRBV6-3; D: TRBD2; CDR3: CASSFGTSGSQETQYF; DNA: TGTGCCAGCAGCTTTGGGACTAGCGGGAGCCAAGAGACCCAGTACTTC
J: TRBJ1-2; size: few; V: TRBV6-5; D: -; CDR3: CASMAEEGSGYGYTF; DNA: TGTGCCAGCATGGCAGAGGAGGGATCTGGCTATGGCTACACCTTC
J: TRBJ2-1; size: -; V: TRBV27; D: -; CDR3: CASYKQDNEQFF; DNA: TGTGCCAGCTATAAACAGGATAATGAGCAGTTCTTC
J: TRBJ2-7; size: -; V: TRBV28; D: TRBD1; CDR3: CASSSPDRRLREQYF; DNA: TGTGCCAGCAGTTCACCGGACAGGCGGCTACGCGAGCAGTACTTC
J: TRBJ1-1; size: -; V: TRBV2; D: TRBD1; CDR3: CAARRTGYAAEAFF; DNA: TGTGCCGCAAGAAGGACAGGGTACGCTGCTGAAGCTTTCTTT
J: TRBJ2-3; size: -; V: TRBV2; D: -; CDR3: CASSGLAPTDTQYF; DNA: TGTGCCAGCAGTGGTCTAGCCCCCACAGATACGCAGTATTTT